The 15 T cell receptor beta chains reported below all come from one sample, sequenced in a study of cytomegalovirus exposure and HLA in healthy donors. The PCR had 60 Vbeta and 13 Jbeta primers. Generated by immunoSEQ multiplex PCR, the TCRdb table keeps only in-frame clones and is missing some. The sample yields about 190,000 clones, roughly 75% seen once. The sample consisted of PBMCs. These receptors came from a man aged 25-45 years in good health and CMV-seropositive.

This clone has only a few counts. The J gene is TRBJ2-7, the V gene TRBV15; D is perhaps TRBD1 (6 bases). Per germline, CDR1 LNHNV and CDR2 YYDKDF (reference sequence). The germline V and J ends were trimmed by 3 bases and 7 bases, with 19 bases remaining between them. The CDR3 totals 15 residues. CDR3 DNA: TGTGCCACCAGCAGCGACAGGAATCTGAGGCGGGAGCAGTACTTC. It codes for CATSSDRNLRREQYF.

In this sample, this clone turned up a few times. The chain joins TRBV21-1 to TRBJ2-7; TRBD1 is the table's D call, not checked against the DNA. TRBV21-1 is listed as a pseudogene. The CDR3 contains 17 residues. The CDR3 spells CASSKNTPGTGVYEQYF. CDR3 coding DNA: TGTGCCAGCAGCAAAAATACCCCCGGGACAGGGGTCTACGAGCAGTACTTC.

This chain connects TRBV7-6 to TRBJ2-5; tentatively, D is TRBD1 (6 bases). Looked up from germline, CDR1 is SGHVS and CDR2 is FNYEAQ. V dropped 5 bases and J dropped 5 bases, with 12 bases sitting between them. There are 13 residues in the CDR3. The CDR3 DNA reads as TGTGCCAGCAGCCCACGGACAGTCGAGACCCAGTACTTC. Its protein is CASSPRTVETQYF.

This clone was counted only a few times. The CDR3 loop is CASSQVGGGDNEQFF. Written as DNA, the CDR3 is TGTGCCAGCAGCCAAGTCGGCGGGGGGGACAATGAGCAGTTCTTC. This rearrangement joins TRBV4-2 to TRBJ2-1, with 9 positions matching TRBD2. Per the germline V gene, CDR1 is LGHNA and CDR2 is YNFKEQ. The CDR3 runs 15 residues. The J segment lost 5 bases and the V segment lost 1 base, leaving 3 bases of the junction unmatched.

J is TRBJ2-5 and V is TRBV15, with 12 bases aligning to TRBD2. CDR1 LNHNV and CDR2 YYDKDF come from the germline V gene (reference sequence). The junction had 3 bases not matched to a gene; V was cut back by 3 bases and J by 1 base. The CDR3 has 16 residues. The CDR3 nucleotides read TGTGCCACCAGCAGTACTAGCGGGGGGCCCCAAGAGACCCAGTACTTC. Its translation: CATSSTSGGPQETQYF.

This clone was observed a handful of times. This chain links TRBV5-1 with TRBJ2-1; 8 bases are shared with TRBD2. Trimming removed 0 bases from V and 12 bases from J; junction bases left unmatched: 14. This CDR3 comprises 16 residues. The V gene's germline CDR1 is SGHRS and CDR2 YFSETQ. CDR3 nucleotide sequence: TGCGCCAGCAGCTTGGCCTCAACTAGCGGAGGGAATAGGCAGTTCTTC. Protein product: CASSLASTSGGNRQFF.

The CDR3 spells CASSQNQRESTDTQYF. The CDR3 DNA reads as TGCGCCAGCAGCCAAAACCAACGGGAAAGCACAGATACGCAGTATTTT. The V and J genes are TRBV4-3 and TRBJ2-3; TRBD2 is a possible D gene (5 bases). CDR1 and CDR2 from the germline V gene are LGHNA and YSLEER. The length of the CDR3 is 16 residues. Trimming removed 2 bases from V and 0 bases from J, with 12 bases in between.

The J gene is TRBJ2-7, the V gene TRBV30, with 10 bases aligning to TRBD1. Germline-derived CDR1 and CDR2 are GTSNPN and SVGIG (reference sequence). V was pared by 7 bases and J by 4 bases, with 4 bases of the junction left unmatched. The CDR3 is 12 amino acids. This CDR3 reads CASRDRGYEQYF. The CDR3 DNA follows: TGTGCCTCCCGGGACAGGGGTTACGAGCAGTACTTC.

The rearrangement uses TRBV29-1 and TRBJ2-1, with 9 bases aligning to TRBD2. The length of the CDR3 is 14 residues. Losses at the gene ends were 2 bases for V and 9 bases for J; bases not matched to a gene: 8. Germline values: CDR1 SQVTM, CDR2 ANQGSEA. The CDR3 loop is CSVEKGLAFGEQFF. For the CDR3, the DNA is TGCAGCGTTGAAAAGGGACTAGCTTTCGGTGAGCAGTTCTTC.

The V call is TRBV11-2, the J call TRBJ2-7; TRBD2 might be the D (5 bases). The CDR3 has 15 amino acids. Germline loops: CDR1 SGHAT, CDR2 FQNNGV. Trimming left V 4 bases short and J 5 bases short, with 18 bases between. The CDR3 spells CASSSSLEGRDEQYF. CDR3 nucleotide sequence: TGTGCCAGCAGCTCATCCCTCGAGGGAAGAGACGAGCAGTACTTC.

This chain connects TRBV19 to TRBJ1-5, with TRBD1 matching 7 bases. The CDR3 contains 14 residues. The ends lost 5 bases at V and 2 bases at J; junction bases unmatched: 3. Germline loops: CDR1 LNHDA, CDR2 SQIVND (reference sequence). The CDR3 sequence: CASSVTGGNQPQHF. The CDR3 bases are TGTGCCAGTAGTGTAACAGGGGGCAATCAGCCCCAGCATTTT. The variable domain in full, completed from reference TRBV19 and TRBJ1-5, reads DGGITQSPKYLFRKEGQNVTLSCEQNLNHDAMYWYRQDPGQGLRLIYYSQIVNDFQKGDIAEGYSVSREKKESFPLTVTSAQKNPTAFYLCASSVTGGNQPQHFGDGTRLSIL.

The genes are TRBV11-2 and TRBJ1-6; 9 nucleotides match TRBD1. In germline, CDR1 is SGHAT, CDR2 FQNNGV. The CDR3 consists of 15 residues. Trimming took 1 base from V and 7 from J; bases not matched to a gene: 2. CDR3: CASSLVGTGNSPLHF. The CDR3 DNA is TGTGCCAGCAGCTTAGTAGGGACAGGGAATTCACCCCTCCACTTT.

This clone was picked up a small number of times. This sequence joins TRBV7-9 and TRBJ2-3; D perhaps matches TRBD2 (7 bases). The CDR3 runs to 17 residues. Trimming took 5 bases from V and 0 from J, leaving 18 bases between them. Germline CDR1 is SEHNR and CDR2 is FQNEAQ (reference sequence). The CDR3 loop reads CASSPLGRGGSTDTQYF. The CDR3 DNA follows: TGTGCCAGCAGCCCCCTTGGCAGGGGAGGGAGCACAGATACGCAGTATTTT.

The chain has TRBV13 and TRBJ2-7, with TRBD2 identical over 12 bases. CDR3 length: 16 amino acids. Per germline, CDR1 PRHDT and CDR2 FYEKMQ (reference sequence). J lost 4 bases, V lost 3 bases, and 7 bases had no gene match. The chain's CDR3 is CASSFSGTSGFYEQYF. CDR3 nucleotide sequence: TGTGCCAGCAGCTTTTCCGGGACTAGCGGGTTTTACGAGCAGTACTTC. The full variable domain, with the rest looked up from reference TRBV13 and TRBJ2-7, is AAGVIQSPRHLIKEKRETATLKCYPIPRHDTVYWYQQGPGQDPQFLISFYEKMQSDKGSIPDRFSAQQFSDYHSELNMSSLELGDSALYFCASSFSGTSGFYEQYFGPGTRLTVT.

This clone was seen once. V is TRBV29-1 and J is TRBJ2-2, with 11 bases identical to TRBD1. Germline-derived CDR1 and CDR2 are SQVTM and ANQGSEA. This CDR3 is built from 13 residues. V shed 7 bases and J 5 bases; nucleotides not matched to a gene: 3. CDR3 sequence: CSADRGQTGELFF. For the CDR3, the DNA is TGCAGCGCGGACAGGGGGCAGACCGGGGAGCTGTTTTTT.